This section outlines one T cell receptor beta chain sequence together with its context. The data are from a study of blood T cell repertoires in COVID-19. Study-wide context: T cells, B-cell-depleted T cells, or PBMCs provided the cDNA or gDNA that served as material.

In the original analysis: Nucleated cell counts were estimated from reference gene primer amplification. Sequencing was performed with immunoSEQ multiplex PCR; in TCRdb, only in-frame clones are kept and a portion is missing. That table supplies the V and J calls and clone size; D and trimming were determined from the DNA. The sample has 150,000 to 200,000 clones; about 80% are singletons. V lost 2 bases to trimming and J lost 6 bases, with 9 bases between them. Looked up from germline, CDR1 is SGHRS and CDR2 is YFSETQ. The CDR3 is 12 amino acids. This clonotype originated in a human donor with acute or convalescent COVID-19. The donor label of this sample is uncertain. V is TRBV5-1 and J is TRBJ2-7, with D maybe TRBD2 (6 bases). Sequencing input: peripheral blood. CDR3 DNA: TGCGCCAGCAGCTTAGCGGGTGCCGAGCAGTACTTC. The encoded protein is CASSLAGAEQYF.